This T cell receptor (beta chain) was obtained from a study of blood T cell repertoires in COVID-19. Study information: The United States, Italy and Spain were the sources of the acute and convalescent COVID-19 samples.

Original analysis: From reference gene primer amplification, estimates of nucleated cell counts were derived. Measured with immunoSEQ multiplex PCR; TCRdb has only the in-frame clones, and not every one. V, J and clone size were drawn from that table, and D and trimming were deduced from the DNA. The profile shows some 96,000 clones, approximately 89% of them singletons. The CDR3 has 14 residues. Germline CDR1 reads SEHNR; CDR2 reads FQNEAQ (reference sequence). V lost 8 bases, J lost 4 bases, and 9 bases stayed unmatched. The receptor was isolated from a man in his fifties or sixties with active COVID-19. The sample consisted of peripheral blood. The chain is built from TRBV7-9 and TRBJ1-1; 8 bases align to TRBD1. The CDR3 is CASRRAGGFTEAFF. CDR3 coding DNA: TGTGCCAGCCGTCGGGCAGGGGGCTTCACTGAAGCTTTCTTT. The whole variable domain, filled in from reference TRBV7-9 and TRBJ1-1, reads DTGVSQNPRHKITKRGQNVTFRCDPISEHNRLYWYRQTLGQGPEFLTYFQNEAQLEKSRLLSDRFSAERPKGSFSTLEIQRTEQGDSAMYLCASRRAGGFTEAFFGQGTRLTVV.